This record covers a single T cell receptor (beta chain). Original handling: The assay estimated nucleated cells by amplifying reference gene primers. The protocol was immunoSEQ multiplex PCR, while the TCRdb copy is restricted to in-frame clones and leaves out a portion. V, J and clone size were drawn from that table, and D and trimming were deduced from the DNA. Here the sample spans approximately 88,000 clones, more than 60% being singletons. This record belongs to a study of blood T cell repertoires in COVID-19. Background on the study: Spain, Italy and the United States supplied samples that represented acute and convalescent COVID-19. PBMCs, B-cell-depleted T cells, or T cells provided the cDNA or gDNA that made up the material.

Germline V lookup: CDR1 MNHEY, CDR2 SMNVEV (reference sequence). The V gene lost 5 bases and the J gene lost 5 bases, with 10 bases spanning the gap. This CDR3 region has 14 residues. The sequenced material came from peripheral blood. This receptor was obtained from a human donor in a cohort sampled during active COVID-19. The rearrangement uses TRBV27 and TRBJ1-6; D is ambiguous. In DNA, the CDR3 is TGTGCCAGCAGTCTCCGGGAGAATAATTCACCCCTCCACTTT. Translating gives CASSLRENNSPLHF.